The rows below give T cell receptor beta chains drawn from one sample of a study of blood T cell repertoires in COVID-19. Here immunoSEQ multiplex PCR was the method, and the copy in TCRdb shows in-frame clones only, minus some. The sample lists under 85,000 clones, roughly four fifths occurring once. Sequencing was done on a sample of peripheral blood. These receptors all stem from a human donor in a cohort sampled during active COVID-19. The CDR3 runs from the conserved cysteine through the conserved F or W. A D gene is named only where the DNA matches it firmly. Size is stated for part of the rows, as once, few or many counts, or as a class when the clone is expanded.

D gene	clone size	V gene	J gene	CDR3 protein	CDR3 DNA
-	-	TRBV5-1	TRBJ1-6	CASSLGQGKDFYNSPLHF	TGCGCCAGCAGCTTGGGGCAGGGGAAAGATTTCTATAATTCACCCCTCCACTTT
-	-	TRBV28	TRBJ1-3	CASSFLGGAPGNTIYF	TGTGCCAGCAGTTTCTTAGGGGGAGCGCCTGGAAACACCATATATTTT
TRBD1	-	TRBV7-2	TRBJ1-2	CASSLSRTGNGYTF	TGTGCCAGCAGCTTATCTAGGACAGGGAATGGCTACACCTTC
-	-	TRBV19	TRBJ2-3	CASSSHSSTDTQYF	TGTGCCAGTAGTTCCCACTCTAGCACAGATACGCAGTATTTT
-	-	TRBV19	TRBJ1-2	CASSKNVGPNYGYTF	TGTGCCAGTAGTAAGAATGTGGGCCCCAACTATGGCTACACCTTC
TRBD1	-	TRBV19	TRBJ1-2	CASWTGGVYGYTF	TGTGCCAGCTGGACAGGCGGGGTATATGGCTACACCTTC
-	-	TRBV15	TRBJ2-1	CATSRVVISVNEQFF	TGTGCCACCAGCAGAGTTGTTATCTCAGTCAATGAGCAGTTCTTC
-	-	TRBV27	TRBJ1-4	CASSQSWSANEKLFF	TGTGCCAGCAGTCAATCGTGGAGTGCTAATGAAAAACTGTTTTTT
-	-	TRBV9	TRBJ2-5	CASSVGTEETQYF	TGTGCCAGCAGCGTAGGGACAGAAGAGACCCAGTACTTC
-	few	TRBV4-1	TRBJ2-7	CASMGGAAYEQYF	TGCGCCAGCATGGGCGGGGCGGCCTACGAGCAGTACTTC
TRBD1	few	TRBV10-2	TRBJ2-4	CASSDQDRGFNIQYF	TGCGCCAGCAGTGACCAGGACAGGGGTTTTAACATTCAGTACTTC
TRBD2	-	TRBV6-6	TRBJ2-5	CATQRELAGGQETQYF	TGTGCCACTCAGAGAGAGCTAGCGGGGGGGCAGGAGACCCAGTACTTC
TRBD2	-	TRBV19	TRBJ2-2	CASSTGTTLTGELFF	TGTGCCAGTAGTACTGGGACTACCCTTACCGGGGAGCTGTTTTTT
TRBD1	-	TRBV5-5	TRBJ2-7	CASSLRTGHSYEQYF	TGTGCCAGCAGCTTACGGACAGGACACTCCTACGAGCAGTACTTC
-	-	TRBV18	TRBJ2-2	CASSPIRQNTGELFF	TGTGCCAGCTCACCAATCCGACAGAACACCGGGGAGCTGTTTTTT
TRBD1	-	TRBV19	TRBJ2-2	CASTLDRVNTGELFF	TGTGCCAGTACCTTAGACAGGGTGAACACCGGGGAGCTGTTTTTT
TRBD2	-	TRBV18	TRBJ2-2	CASSPRGLAGTLNTGELFF	TGTGCCAGCTCACCTCGAGGACTAGCGGGAACACTCAACACCGGGGAGCTGTTTTTT
TRBD2	-	TRBV7-9	TRBJ2-5	CASSLSSAVSGGGLETQYF	TGTGCCAGCAGCTTAAGCTCCGCCGTGTCGGGCGGGGGGCTTGAGACCCAGTACTTC
-	once	TRBV7-2	TRBJ2-3	CASSLAGGQDTQYF	TGTGCCAGCAGCTTAGCGGGGGGGCAAGATACGCAGTATTTT
-	-	TRBV6-6	TRBJ1-2	CASSQYLGAYGYTF	TGTGCCAGCAGTCAATACCTGGGAGCCTACGGCTACACCTTC
TRBD1	-	TRBV7-3	TRBJ1-2	CASSSGGTGGNYGYTF	TGTGCCAGCAGCTCAGGAGGGACAGGGGGGAACTATGGCTACACCTTC
TRBD1	-	TRBV10-2	TRBJ1-2	CASNTDRGLSGYTF	TGCGCCAGCAACACCGACAGGGGGCTTAGTGGCTACACCTTC
-	-	TRBV30	TRBJ1-1	CAWIGRGGAFF	TGTGCCTGGATTGGGAGGGGAGGAGCTTTCTTT
-	-	TRBV5-8	TRBJ2-2	CASSLMRNTGELFF	TGTGCCAGCAGCTTAATGCGGAACACCGGGGAGCTGTTTTTT
-	-	TRBV13	TRBJ1-6	CASSLGKGRSNSPLHF	TGTGCCAGCAGCTTAGGTAAGGGGCGCTCCAATTCACCCCTCCACTTT
TRBD1	-	TRBV2	TRBJ1-5	CASSGDRGQGGQPQHF	TGTGCCAGCAGTGGGGACAGGGGGCAGGGAGGTCAGCCCCAGCATTTT
-	few	TRBV27	TRBJ2-2	CASSFQQGRTGELFF	TGTGCCAGCAGTTTTCAACAGGGTCGGACCGGGGAGCTGTTTTTT
-	-	TRBV19	TRBJ2-7	CASSIIHSYEQYF	TGTGCCAGTAGTATAATACACTCCTACGAGCAGTACTTC
-	-	TRBV28	TRBJ2-1	CASSLGPLGAPYNEQFF	TGTGCCAGCAGTTTAGGCCCACTAGGAGCCCCCTACAATGAGCAGTTCTTC
TRBD1	medium-sized	TRBV3-1/TRBV3-2	TRBJ2-3	CASRQGVTDTQYF	TGTGCCAGCAGGCAGGGGGTCACAGATACGCAGTATTTT
-	-	TRBV9	TRBJ1-1	CASSVRGGTEAFF	TGTGCCAGCAGCGTGAGGGGGGGCACTGAAGCTTTCTTT
-	-	TRBV14	TRBJ2-1	CASSQAAYNEQFF	TGTGCCAGCAGCCAAGCGGCCTACAATGAGCAGTTCTTC